This T cell receptor beta chain was sequenced for a study of blood T cell repertoires in COVID-19. About the research overall: Samples representing acute and convalescent COVID-19 were sourced from the United States, Italy and Spain. In each case, the material was cDNA or gDNA derived from T cells, B-cell-depleted T cells, or PBMCs.

The germline gives CDR1 MNHEY, CDR2 SMNVEV (reference sequence). V lost 7 bases to trimming and J lost 5 bases; unmatched junction nucleotides: 14. This CDR3 is 15 amino acids long. Original analysis: Researchers report that nucleated cell counts were estimated from reference gene primer amplification. This table comes from immunoSEQ multiplex PCR, and its TCRdb copy is limited to in-frame clones, with some not included. V, J and clone size were drawn from that table, and D and trimming were deduced from the DNA. The sample carries roughly 100,000 clones, about 89% recorded once. The specimen sequenced was peripheral blood. The origin of this receptor is a human donor in a cohort sampled during active COVID-19. The chain carries TRBV27 and TRBJ2-7; 7 bases line up with TRBD1. CDR3 protein: CASNHDRAYLNEQYF. The CDR3 bases are TGTGCCAGCAATCACGACAGGGCCTATCTAAACGAGCAGTACTTC.